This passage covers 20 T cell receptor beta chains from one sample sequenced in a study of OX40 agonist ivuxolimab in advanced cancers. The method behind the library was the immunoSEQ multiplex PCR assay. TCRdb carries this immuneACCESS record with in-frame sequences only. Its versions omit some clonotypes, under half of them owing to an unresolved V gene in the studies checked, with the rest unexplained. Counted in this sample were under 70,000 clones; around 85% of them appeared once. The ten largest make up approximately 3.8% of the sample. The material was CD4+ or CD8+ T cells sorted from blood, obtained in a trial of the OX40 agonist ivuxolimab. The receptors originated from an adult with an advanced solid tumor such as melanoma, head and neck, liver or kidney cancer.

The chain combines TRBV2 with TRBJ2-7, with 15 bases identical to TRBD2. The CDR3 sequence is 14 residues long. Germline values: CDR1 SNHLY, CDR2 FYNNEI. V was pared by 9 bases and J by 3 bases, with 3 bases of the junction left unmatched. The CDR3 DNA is TGTGCCAGGGCGGGACTAGCGGGGGGCTACGAGCAGTACTTC. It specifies CARAGLAGGYEQYF.

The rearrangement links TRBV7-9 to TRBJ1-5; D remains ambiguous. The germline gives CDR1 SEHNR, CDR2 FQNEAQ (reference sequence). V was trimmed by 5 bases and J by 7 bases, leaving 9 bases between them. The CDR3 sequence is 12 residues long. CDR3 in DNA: TGTGCCAGCAGCCAGGACCCCCAGCCCCAGCATTTT. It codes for CASSQDPQPQHF.

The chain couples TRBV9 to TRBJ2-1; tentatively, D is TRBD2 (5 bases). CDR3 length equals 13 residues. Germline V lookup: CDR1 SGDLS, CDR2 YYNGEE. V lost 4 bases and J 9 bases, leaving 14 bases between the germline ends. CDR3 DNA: TGTGCCAGCAGCCCCAGGACTCGGGCTGAGCAGTTCTTC. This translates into CASSPRTRAEQFF.

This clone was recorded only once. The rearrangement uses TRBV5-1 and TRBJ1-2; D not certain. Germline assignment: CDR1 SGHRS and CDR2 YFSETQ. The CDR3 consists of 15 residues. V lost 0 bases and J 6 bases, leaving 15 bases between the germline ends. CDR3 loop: CASSLARTSVHGYTF. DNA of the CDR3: TGCGCCAGCAGCTTGGCAAGGACCTCAGTCCATGGCTACACCTTC.

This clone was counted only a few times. The CDR3 here is CASSSPPTGYGYTF. In DNA form, the CDR3 reads TGTGCCAGCAGTTCCCCCCCAACAGGGTATGGCTACACCTTC. This chain uses TRBV28 with TRBJ1-2, with TRBD1 as a possible D gene (6 bases). V dropped 4 bases and J dropped 5 bases, with 14 bases sitting between them. From germline, CDR1 is MDHEN and CDR2 SYDVKM. The CDR3 covers 14 residues.

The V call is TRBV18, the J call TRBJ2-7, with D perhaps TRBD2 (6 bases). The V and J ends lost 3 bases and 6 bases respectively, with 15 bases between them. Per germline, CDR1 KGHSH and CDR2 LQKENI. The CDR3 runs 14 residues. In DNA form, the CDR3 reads TGTGCCAGCTCACCTGGGCGGGATTCGAGCGAGCAGTACTTC. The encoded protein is CASSPGRDSSEQYF.

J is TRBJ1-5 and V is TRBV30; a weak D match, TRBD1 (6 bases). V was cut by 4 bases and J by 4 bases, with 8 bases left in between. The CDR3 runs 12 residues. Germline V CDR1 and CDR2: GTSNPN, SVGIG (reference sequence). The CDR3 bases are TGTGCCTGGAATCAGGGGAATCAGCCCCAGCATTTT. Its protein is CAWNQGNQPQHF.

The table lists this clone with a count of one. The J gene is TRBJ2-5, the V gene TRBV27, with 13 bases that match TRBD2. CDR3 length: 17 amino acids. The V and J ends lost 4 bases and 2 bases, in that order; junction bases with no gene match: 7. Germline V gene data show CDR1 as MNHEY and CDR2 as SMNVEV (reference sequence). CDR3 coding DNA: TGTGCCAGCAGTTCACCGGGACTAGCGGGGTTTCAAGAGACCCAGTACTTC. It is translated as CASSSPGLAGFQETQYF.

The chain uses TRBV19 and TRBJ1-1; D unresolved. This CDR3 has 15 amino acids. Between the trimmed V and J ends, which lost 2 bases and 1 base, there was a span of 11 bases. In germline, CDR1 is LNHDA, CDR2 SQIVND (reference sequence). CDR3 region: CASSIPRAANTEAFF. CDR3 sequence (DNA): TGTGCCAGTAGTATACCTCGGGCGGCGAACACTGAAGCTTTCTTT.

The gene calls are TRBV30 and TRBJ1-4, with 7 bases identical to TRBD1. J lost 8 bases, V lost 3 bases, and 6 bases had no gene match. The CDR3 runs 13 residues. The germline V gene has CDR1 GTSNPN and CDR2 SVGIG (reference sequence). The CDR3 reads CAWRTGNYEKLFF. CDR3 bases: TGTGCCTGGAGGACAGGGAACTACGAAAAACTGTTTTTT.

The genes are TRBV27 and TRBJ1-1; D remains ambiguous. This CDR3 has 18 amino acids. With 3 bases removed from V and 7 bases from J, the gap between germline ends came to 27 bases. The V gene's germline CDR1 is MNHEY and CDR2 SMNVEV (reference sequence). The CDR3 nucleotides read TGTGCCAGCAGTTTTGTCCCCTTAACGGGCCTACAAACAGTTGAAGCTTTCTTT. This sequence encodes CASSFVPLTGLQTVEAFF.

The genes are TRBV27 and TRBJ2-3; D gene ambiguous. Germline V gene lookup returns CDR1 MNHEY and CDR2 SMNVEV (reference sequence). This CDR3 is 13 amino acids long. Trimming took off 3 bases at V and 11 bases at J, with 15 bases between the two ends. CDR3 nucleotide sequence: TGTGCCAGCAGTTTCCGAGAGGCATCGAGGCAGTATTTT. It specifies CASSFREASRQYF.

DNA for the CDR3: TGTGCCAGCAGCAGGGGACGATCGGGAAACAATGGCTACACCTTC. Its translation is CASSRGRSGNNGYTF. This chain joins TRBV5-8 and TRBJ1-2; TRBD1 is a possible D gene (5 bases). The germline gives CDR1 SGHTS, CDR2 YDEGEE. The CDR3 has 15 amino acids. Trimming stripped 4 bases from V and 6 bases from J, with 19 bases between.

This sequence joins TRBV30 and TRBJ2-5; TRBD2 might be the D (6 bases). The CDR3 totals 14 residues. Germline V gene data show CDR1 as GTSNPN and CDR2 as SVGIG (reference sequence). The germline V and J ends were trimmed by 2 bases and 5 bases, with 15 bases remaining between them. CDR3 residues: CAWSYWGEKETQYF. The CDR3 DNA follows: TGTGCCTGGAGTTATTGGGGGGAGAAGGAGACCCAGTACTTC. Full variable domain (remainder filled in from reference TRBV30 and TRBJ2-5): SQTIHQWPATLVQPVGSPLSLECTVEGTSNPNLYWYRQAAGRGLQLLFYSVGIGQISSEVPQNLSASRPQDRQFILSSKKLLLSDSGFYLCAWSYWGEKETQYFGPGTRLLVL.

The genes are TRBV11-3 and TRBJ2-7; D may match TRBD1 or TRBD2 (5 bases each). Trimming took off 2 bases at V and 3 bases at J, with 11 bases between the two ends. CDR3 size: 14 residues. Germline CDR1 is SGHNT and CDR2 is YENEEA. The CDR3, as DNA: TGTGCCAGCAGCTTATCCGGGACCAACTACGAGCAGTACTTC. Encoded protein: CASSLSGTNYEQYF.

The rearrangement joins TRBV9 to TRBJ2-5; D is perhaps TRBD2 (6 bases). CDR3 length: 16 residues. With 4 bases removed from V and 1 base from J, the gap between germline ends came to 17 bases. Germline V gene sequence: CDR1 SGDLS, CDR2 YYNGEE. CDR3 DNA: TGTGCCAGCAGCCCAATCGGAGGGCTCCTCCAAGAGACCCAGTACTTC. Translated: CASSPIGGLLQETQYF.

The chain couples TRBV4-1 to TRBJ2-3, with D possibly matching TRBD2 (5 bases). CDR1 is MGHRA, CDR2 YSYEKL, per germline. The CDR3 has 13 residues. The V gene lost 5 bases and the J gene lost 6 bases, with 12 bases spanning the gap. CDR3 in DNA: TGCGCCAGCAGCGCGGACTTACCGGATACGCAGTATTTT. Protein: CASSADLPDTQYF.

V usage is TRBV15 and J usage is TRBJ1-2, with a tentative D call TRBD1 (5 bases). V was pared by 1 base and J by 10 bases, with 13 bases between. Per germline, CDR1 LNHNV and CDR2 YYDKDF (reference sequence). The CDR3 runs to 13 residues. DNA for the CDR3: TGTGCCACCAGCAGAGCTGGGGGGATAACCTACACCTTC. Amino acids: CATSRAGGITYTF.

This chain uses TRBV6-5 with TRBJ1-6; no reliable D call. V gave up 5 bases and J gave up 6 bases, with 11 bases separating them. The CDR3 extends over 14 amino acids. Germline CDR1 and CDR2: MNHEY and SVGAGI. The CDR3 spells CASSPGNGNSPLHF. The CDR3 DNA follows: TGTGCCAGCAGTCCGGGGAACGGTAATTCACCCCTCCACTTT.

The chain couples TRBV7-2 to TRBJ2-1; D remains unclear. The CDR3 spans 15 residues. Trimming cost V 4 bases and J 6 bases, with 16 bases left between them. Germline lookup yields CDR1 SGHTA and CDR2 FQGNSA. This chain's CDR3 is CASSSRSIALNEQFF. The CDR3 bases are TGTGCCAGCAGCTCACGGTCGATCGCACTCAATGAGCAGTTCTTC.